The 13 T cell receptor beta chains reported below all come from one sample, sequenced in a study of blood T cell repertoires in COVID-19. Repertoires were generated with immunoSEQ multiplex PCR, while TCRdb's copy carries only in-frame clones and drops some. The data show some 100,000 clones, roughly 80% seen once. The sequenced sample consisted of peripheral blood. All receptors derive from a man aged 60-69 years with acute or convalescent COVID-19.

The V and J genes are TRBV7-9 and TRBJ1-2; the match to TRBD1 covers 7 bases. J gave up 3 bases and V 1 base, and 2 bases lay outside the gene matches. The CDR3 has 14 residues. CDR1 is SEHNR and CDR2 is FQNEAQ in the germline V gene (reference sequence). The CDR3 reads CASSLETGDYGYTF. DNA for the CDR3: TGTGCCAGCAGCTTAGAAACAGGGGACTATGGCTACACCTTC.

The chain links TRBV27 to TRBJ2-2; 8 nucleotides match TRBD2. The V gene end was trimmed by 3 bases and the J gene end by 6 bases; junction bases not matched to a gene: 12. CDR1 and CDR2 from the germline V gene are MNHEY and SMNVEV (reference sequence). The CDR3 runs 17 residues. DNA for the CDR3: TGTGCCAGCAGTTTTGGGGGGCGCGGGGGGAGGCCCGGGGAGCTGTTTTTT. It is translated as CASSFGGRGGRPGELFF.

The chain is built from TRBV7-8 and TRBJ2-1, with no clear D. V was trimmed by 0 bases and J by 6 bases, leaving 12 bases between them. From germline, CDR1 is SGHVS and CDR2 FQNEAQ. The CDR3 extends over 15 amino acids. The CDR3 nucleotides are TGTGCCAGCAGCTTAGCAGCCACCCTCCGCAATGAGCAGTTCTTC. This translates into CASSLAATLRNEQFF.

The chain combines TRBV10-3 with TRBJ2-1; D may be TRBD2 (6 bases). Trimming removed 0 bases at V and 1 base at J, with 7 bases between. This CDR3 spans 15 amino acids. CDR1 and CDR2 from the germline V gene are ENHRY and SYGVKD. In DNA, the CDR3 is TGTGCCATCAGTGAGTCCGGGGGTTCCTACAATGAGCAGTTCTTC. Residues: CAISESGGSYNEQFF.

This clone was seen once. The rearrangement links TRBV9 to TRBJ2-5, with a tentative D call TRBD2 (6 bases). The length of the CDR3 is 16 residues. The V gene's germline CDR1 is SGDLS and CDR2 YYNGEE. V dropped 0 bases and J dropped 1 base, with 13 bases sitting between them. The CDR3 region is CASSVAGGKSQETQYF. The CDR3 DNA reads as TGTGCCAGCAGCGTAGCAGGCGGGAAAAGCCAAGAGACCCAGTACTTC.

This chain joins TRBV3-1 (or the pseudogene TRBV3-2) and TRBJ1-3, with D hard to call. CDR3 length: 13 amino acids. Germline CDR1 and CDR2: LGHDT and YNNKEL (reference sequence). V lost 4 bases, J lost 4 bases, and 8 bases lay in between. The CDR3 region has the DNA TGTGCCAGCAGCCTTTCCTTAGGAAACACCATATATTTT. It codes for CASSLSLGNTIYF.

This chain joins TRBV24-1 and TRBJ2-6; tentative D call: TRBD1 (5 bases). Germline CDR1 and CDR2: KGHDR and SFDVKD. Between the trimmed V and J ends, which lost 12 bases and 1 base, there was a span of 9 bases. The CDR3 totals 13 residues. Here the CDR3 reads CASQGSGANVLTF. The CDR3 region has the DNA TGTGCCTCGCAGGGTTCTGGGGCCAACGTCCTGACTTTC.

This clone was seen a few times. The rearrangement joins TRBV5-6 to TRBJ1-6, with 7 bases that match TRBD1. The CDR3 covers 16 residues. Germline V gene sequence: CDR1 SGHDT, CDR2 YYEEEE. V trimming: 0 bases; J trimming: 9 bases; junction bases outside the gene matches: 9. CDR3 residues: CASSLERIRTGSPLHF. The CDR3 nucleotides are TGTGCCAGCAGCTTGGAGCGGATACGGACAGGTTCACCCCTCCACTTT.

The chain recombines TRBV4-3 with TRBJ2-1, with 8 bases matching TRBD1. There are 14 residues in the CDR3. CDR1 is LGHNA, CDR2 YSLEER, per germline. V trimming: 1 base; J trimming: 8 bases; junction bases outside the gene matches: 4. CDR3: CASSQADRDYEQFF. The DNA for the CDR3 is TGCGCCAGCAGCCAAGCGGACAGGGACTATGAGCAGTTCTTC.

V is TRBV19 and J is TRBJ1-5, with D possibly being TRBD1 (5 bases). From germline, CDR1 is LNHDA and CDR2 SQIVND (reference sequence). The CDR3 runs to 18 residues. Trimming removed 5 bases from V and 3 bases from J, with 23 bases in between. CDR3 residues: CASSYRTYVQSYNQPQHF. CDR3 nucleotide sequence: TGTGCCAGTAGTTACCGGACATACGTTCAATCATACAATCAGCCCCAGCATTTT.

This chain joins TRBV5-1 and TRBJ1-5, with 12 bases fitting TRBD1. CDR1 SGHRS and CDR2 YFSETQ come from the germline V gene. V dropped 3 bases and J dropped 7; count of bases not matched to a gene: 8. There are 16 residues in the CDR3. The CDR3 bases are TGCGCCAGCAGCTCAGGGACAGGGGGCGCGTCCCAGCCCCAGCATTTT. It encodes CASSSGTGGASQPQHF.

This chain connects TRBV6-6 to TRBJ2-6; D unresolved. This CDR3 is 12 amino acids long. V was clipped by 7 bases and J by 8 bases, with 9 bases between them. Germline CDR1 and CDR2: MNHNY and SVGAGI (reference sequence). The CDR3 loop reads CASNPGSNVLTF. CDR3 bases: TGTGCCAGCAATCCAGGTTCCAACGTCCTGACTTTC.

The V gene is TRBV7-2, the J gene TRBJ1-5; D may be TRBD1 (6 bases). V was clipped by 5 bases and J by 0 bases, with 11 bases between them. CDR1 and CDR2 (germline): SGHTA, FQGNSA. The CDR3 contains 15 residues. This CDR3 reads CASSLKTGSNQPQHF. CDR3 coding DNA: TGTGCCAGCAGCCTCAAGACAGGTAGCAATCAGCCCCAGCATTTT.